This T cell receptor (beta chain) derives from a study of a mutant IDH1 vaccine in newly diagnosed glioma. Points on this clone: As yet, its antigen is unknown.

With 0 bases removed from V and 7 bases from J, the gap between germline ends came to 7 bases. There are 13 residues in the CDR3. CDR1 is SGHNT and CDR2 is YYREEE in the germline V gene (reference sequence). Time point meaning: baseline, week 1 (first vaccination visit). The treatment denotes: pre-vaccination baseline after standard-of-care therapy. Astrocytomas that were new, WHO grade 3 or 4, IDH1-mutant and ATRX-lost were present in the donors. Study-wide findings and caveats: The vaccine induced immune responses, and these occurred in about 95% of patients.

Only in-frame clones appear in the TCRdb table, and some are missing; sequencing was by immunoSEQ multiplex PCR. The sample yields tens of thousands of clones, approximately 83% seen once. This sequence joins TRBV5-4 and TRBJ2-2; D is uncertain. The sample consisted of PBMCs, taken from a glioma patient treated with radiotherapy, temozolomide or both. The receptor comes from a woman in her fifties or sixties with glioma. The CDR3 nucleotides are TGTGCCAGCAGCTTGGATGACATCGGGGAGCTGTTTTTT. This gives the protein CASSLDDIGELFF.